A single sample gave rise to the 30 T cell receptor beta chains below, sequenced in a study of beta chain features in type 1 diabetes. TCRB transcripts that were expressed got sequenced, as all of the isolated RNA had been reverse transcribed. Only in-frame clones appear in the TCRdb table, and some are missing; sequencing was by immunoSEQ multiplex PCR. The profile shows 300,000 to 400,000 clones, over 10% of them singletons. The source material was naive CD4+ T cells from blood. The receptors here all came from a man younger than 35 in good health.

This clone was detected a few times. V and J are TRBV18 and TRBJ2-7; D is uncertain. Germline V gene sequence: CDR1 KGHSH, CDR2 LQKENI. The CDR3 is 14 residues long. Trimming stripped 4 bases from V and 0 bases from J, with 10 bases between. The CDR3 nucleotides read TGTGCCAGCTCACTCGACACGACCTCCTACGAGCAGTACTTC. It yields the protein CASSLDTTSYEQYF.

V usage is TRBV18 and J usage is TRBJ2-1; D unclear. The germline CDR1 and CDR2 sequences are KGHSH and LQKENI. The CDR3 is 13 amino acids. Trimming removed 6 bases at V and 9 bases at J, with 15 bases between. CDR3 bases: TGTGCCAGCTCTCAAAACGGGTTGACTGAGCAGTTCTTC. Protein: CASSQNGLTEQFF.

The V and J genes are TRBV7-2 and TRBJ2-1; 10 nucleotides line up with TRBD2. V shed 1 base, J shed 0 bases, and the junction held 3 bases outside the gene matches. Germline V gene lookup returns CDR1 SGHTA and CDR2 FQGNSA. The length of the CDR3 is 17 residues. The CDR3 region has the DNA TGTGCCAGCAGCTTAGGAGTAGCGGGGGGCTCCTACAATGAGCAGTTCTTC. It codes for CASSLGVAGGSYNEQFF.

The rearrangement joins TRBV14 to TRBJ1-1; D perhaps matches TRBD1 (6 bases). The CDR3 has 14 residues. Germline loops: CDR1 SGHDN, CDR2 FVKESK. V lost 4 bases to trimming and J lost 4 bases, with 13 bases between them. The CDR3 coding sequence is TGTGCCAGCAGCCTCGTACCCAGGGGCACTGAAGCTTTCTTT. It specifies CASSLVPRGTEAFF.

Only a few counts were recorded for this clone. The J gene is TRBJ2-1, the V gene TRBV7-6; TRBD2 aligns across 10 bases. Germline assignment: CDR1 SGHVS and CDR2 FNYEAQ. The CDR3 runs to 15 residues. The trim removed 3 bases at V and 9 bases at J, leaving 8 bases unmatched. CDR3: CASSFPAGGPGEQFF. The CDR3 bases are TGTGCCAGCAGCTTCCCAGCGGGAGGGCCTGGTGAGCAGTTCTTC.

This clone was seen more than once but under ten times. The gene calls are TRBV4-3 and TRBJ1-6; tentatively, D is TRBD1 (6 bases). The CDR3 has 15 amino acids. V shed 0 bases and J shed 10 bases, with 13 bases lying between them. Germline V gene sequence: CDR1 LGHNA, CDR2 YSLEER. Written as DNA, the CDR3 is TGCGCCAGCAGCCAAGAGGTTCGGACAGCATCACCCCTCCACTTT. This codes for CASSQEVRTASPLHF.

This clone has only a few counts. This rearrangement joins TRBV11-2 to TRBJ2-3; a weak D match, TRBD2 (6 bases). Trimming stripped 4 bases from V and 1 base from J, with 12 bases between. The CDR3 is 15 amino acids. Germline lookup yields CDR1 SGHAT and CDR2 FQNNGV. CDR3 coding DNA: TGTGCCAGCAGCTCCGTTCAGCGGGGCACAGATACGCAGTATTTT. Translating it yields CASSSVQRGTDTQYF.

This clone has more than one count but fewer than ten. The chain is built from TRBV28 and TRBJ1-2; TRBD1 aligns across 8 bases. The CDR3 has 13 residues. The trim removed 5 bases at V and 6 bases at J, leaving 5 bases unmatched. Per germline, CDR1 MDHEN and CDR2 SYDVKM. The CDR3, as DNA: TGTGCCAGCAGTCCGGGACAGGCCGATGGCTACACCTTC. Amino acids: CASSPGQADGYTF.

The CDR3 here is CAWSANRGETQYF. The CDR3 DNA sequence: TGTGCCTGGAGTGCAAACAGAGGGGAGACCCAGTACTTC. The chain carries TRBV30 and TRBJ2-5; a weak D match, TRBD2 (5 bases). The CDR3 has 13 residues. Trimming removed 1 base at V and 5 bases at J, with 11 bases between. The germline gives CDR1 GTSNPN, CDR2 SVGIG (reference sequence).

This clone was observed a handful of times. V gene TRBV6-1 combines with J gene TRBJ2-3; TRBD1 aligns across 8 bases. Germline V CDR1 and CDR2: MNHNS, SASEGT. The V gene end was trimmed by 1 base and the J gene end by 1 base; junction bases not matched to a gene: 1. The CDR3 extends over 15 amino acids. CDR3 in amino acids: CASSEVGQGTDTQYF. The CDR3 DNA reads as TGTGCCAGCAGTGAAGTGGGACAGGGCACAGATACGCAGTATTTT.

A few counts support this clone. The rearrangement links TRBV7-8 to TRBJ1-1, with 11 bases matching TRBD1. V lost 6 bases to trimming and J lost 1 base; unmatched junction nucleotides: 4. The length of the CDR3 is 15 residues. Germline values: CDR1 SGHVS, CDR2 FQNEAQ. Here the CDR3 reads CASSGQGAWNTEAFF. CDR3 coding DNA: TGTGCCAGCAGTGGACAGGGGGCGTGGAACACTGAAGCTTTCTTT. Complete variable domain (other parts from reference TRBV7-8 and TRBJ1-1): GAGVSQSPRYKVAKRGQDVALRCDPISGHVSLFWYQQALGQGPEFLTYFQNEAQLDKSGLPSDRFFAERPEGSVSTLKIQRTQQEDSAVYLCASSGQGAWNTEAFFGQGTRLTVV.

This clone was recorded a few times. V and J are TRBV7-9 and TRBJ1-1; 7 nucleotides match TRBD1. V dropped 6 bases and J dropped 5; count of bases not matched to a gene: 6. Germline loops: CDR1 SEHNR, CDR2 FQNEAQ (reference sequence). This CDR3 has 13 residues. The CDR3 nucleotides are TGTGCCAGCAGTCCACAGACAGGGACTGAAGCTTTCTTT. It is translated as CASSPQTGTEAFF.

The rearrangement joins TRBV7-3 to TRBJ1-1; TRBD1 matches 9 bases. Germline CDR1 SGHTA, CDR2 FQGTGA. The V gene end was trimmed by 5 bases and the J gene end by 3 bases; junction bases not matched to a gene: 4. CDR3 length equals 14 residues. The CDR3 is CASSVGQGDTEAFF. In nucleotides, the CDR3 is TGTGCCAGCAGCGTGGGACAGGGCGACACTGAAGCTTTCTTT.

This clone was counted a few times. The sample contains more than one DNA sequence encoding this CDR3. The gene calls are TRBV7-2 and TRBJ1-2; D is uncertain. V was trimmed by 0 bases and J by 2 bases, leaving 7 bases between them. Germline values: CDR1 SGHTA, CDR2 FQGNSA. CDR3 length equals 14 residues. The CDR3 nucleotides read TGTGCCAGCAGCTTAGCTGGGCAGAACTATGGCTACACCTTC. Its translation: CASSLAGQNYGYTF.

This clone has more than one count but fewer than ten. CDR3 protein: CSVEDVAGEQFF. The CDR3 nucleotides are TGCAGCGTTGAAGATGTGGCAGGTGAGCAGTTCTTC. V usage is TRBV29-1 and J usage is TRBJ2-1, with D unresolved. V was cut by 0 bases and J by 9 bases, with 9 bases left in between. From germline, CDR1 is SQVTM and CDR2 ANQGSEA. CDR3 size: 12 residues.

Worth noting for this clone: The same CDR3 also results from other DNA sequences found in this sample. The V gene is TRBV7-2, the J gene TRBJ2-7, with 7 nucleotides matching TRBD1. V dropped 1 base and J dropped 3; count of bases not matched to a gene: 3. The CDR3 loop spans 14 amino acids. The germline V gene has CDR1 SGHTA and CDR2 FQGNSA. For the CDR3, the DNA is TGTGCCAGCAGCTTAGAGAGGGGGCTCTACGAGCAGTACTTC. This sequence encodes CASSLERGLYEQYF.

This clone was recorded a few times. The chain combines TRBV30 with TRBJ2-7; 7 bases map to TRBD1. The junction had 13 bases not matched to a gene; V was cut back by 4 bases and J by 7 bases. The CDR3 has 14 amino acids. CDR1 and CDR2 (germline): GTSNPN, SVGIG (reference sequence). CDR3 in amino acids: CAWNHYTGAVEQYF. The CDR3 nucleotides read TGTGCCTGGAACCATTATACAGGGGCAGTGGAGCAGTACTTC.

The chain recombines TRBV28 with TRBJ1-5; no reliable D call. This CDR3 has 12 amino acids. Germline values: CDR1 MDHEN, CDR2 SYDVKM. Trimming left V 2 bases short and J 10 bases short, with 9 bases between. This CDR3 reads CASSLPAGPQHF. Written as DNA, the CDR3 is TGTGCCAGCAGTTTACCGGCGGGTCCCCAGCATTTT.

The rearrangement joins TRBV21-1 to TRBJ2-1; the listed D gene, TRBD2, was not tested against the DNA. TRBV21-1 is flagged as a pseudogene. This CDR3 has 13 residues. CDR3 loop: CASSWVAGDEQFF. For the CDR3, the DNA is TGTGCCAGCAGCTGGGTAGCGGGAGATGAGCAGTTCTTC.

The chain is built from TRBV28 and TRBJ1-1; D unresolved. The length of the CDR3 is 10 residues. Per germline, CDR1 MDHEN and CDR2 SYDVKM. The V end was cut by 6 bases, the J end by 7 bases, with 6 bases between. CDR3 region: CASSQYEAFF. CDR3 bases: TGTGCCAGCAGCCAGTATGAAGCTTTCTTT.

The chain combines TRBV25-1 with TRBJ2-3; D is possibly TRBD1 (5 bases). V was cut by 4 bases and J by 2 bases, with 13 bases left in between. This CDR3 has 15 amino acids. Germline CDR1 MGHDK, CDR2 SYGVNS. The CDR3: CASSVSGRATDTQYF. CDR3 nucleotides: TGTGCCAGCAGTGTCTCGGGCAGGGCCACAGATACGCAGTATTTT.

This clone turned up a few times. This chain links TRBV5-4 with TRBJ1-1; 8 nucleotides align to TRBD1. V dropped 4 bases and J dropped 1; count of bases not matched to a gene: 9. Germline lookup yields CDR1 SGHNT and CDR2 YYREEE (reference sequence). CDR3 length: 16 residues. In DNA form, the CDR3 reads TGTGCCAGCAGCCTTGGACAGGGCGGCCCGAACACTGAAGCTTTCTTT. This sequence encodes CASSLGQGGPNTEAFF. Using reference TRBV5-4 and TRBJ1-1 for the parts outside the CDR3, the full variable domain is ETGVTQSPTHLIKTRGQQVTLRCSSQSGHNTVSWYQQALGQGPQFIFQYYREEENGRGNFPPRFSGLQFPNYSSELNVNALELDDSALYLCASSLGQGGPNTEAFFGQGTRLTVV.

The rearrangement joins TRBV6-5 to TRBJ1-6; possible D gene TRBD1, 6 bases. The V gene's germline CDR1 is MNHEY and CDR2 SVGAGI. V lost 6 bases to trimming and J lost 8 bases, with 14 bases between them. This CDR3 spans 14 amino acids. The CDR3, as DNA: TGTGCCAGCAGACCCGGGGGGGGCTATTCACCCCTCCACTTT. This codes for CASRPGGGYSPLHF.

This clone showed up just a few times. The rearrangement links TRBV10-3 to TRBJ2-1; D is possibly TRBD1 (5 bases). Trimming stripped 11 bases from V and 6 bases from J, with 14 bases between. The CDR3 spans 12 residues. CDR1 ENHRY and CDR2 SYGVKD come from the germline V gene. CDR3 sequence reads: CAVSPRANEQFF. The CDR3, as DNA: TGTGCCGTTTCGCCCAGGGCCAATGAGCAGTTCTTC.

The chain is built from TRBV7-8 and TRBJ2-1, with TRBD2 identical over 8 bases. This CDR3 region has 15 residues. Germline CDR1 is SGHVS and CDR2 is FQNEAQ. Trimming at V came to 5 bases and at J to 8 bases, leaving 11 bases not matched to a gene. The CDR3 region has the DNA TGTGCCAGCAGCCAGGGACTAGGGACATTCGATGAGCAGTTCTTC. Encoded protein: CASSQGLGTFDEQFF.

In regard to this clone: The same CDR3 is also encoded by other DNA sequences in this sample. The chain couples TRBV9 to TRBJ2-3; no clear D gene. Germline V gene sequence: CDR1 SGDLS, CDR2 YYNGEE. Trimming left V 4 bases short and J 0 bases short, with 6 bases between. This CDR3 contains 13 residues. The CDR3 DNA reads TGTGCCAGCAGCCCCACTAGCACAGATACGCAGTATTTT. This gives the protein CASSPTSTDTQYF.

V gene TRBV19 combines with J gene TRBJ2-3, with TRBD2 matching 11 bases. CDR3 length: 16 amino acids. Germline CDR1 LNHDA, CDR2 SQIVND (reference sequence). The V segment lost 6 bases and the J segment 3 bases; nucleotides outside the gene matches: 8. The CDR3 reads CASSSLAGDWTDTQYF. DNA for the CDR3: TGTGCCAGTAGCTCACTAGCGGGAGATTGGACAGATACGCAGTATTTT.

CDR3 region: CASSQPGGNEQFF. The CDR3 region has the DNA TGCGCCAGCAGCCAACCGGGAGGCAATGAGCAGTTCTTC. This chain connects TRBV4-3 to TRBJ2-1; 7 positions agree with TRBD2. CDR3 length: 13 residues. V lost 2 bases and J lost 6; bases outside the gene matches: 1. Per germline, CDR1 LGHNA and CDR2 YSLEER.

The chain recombines TRBV7-9 with TRBJ2-5, with 10 bases that match TRBD2. Germline V CDR1 and CDR2: SEHNR, FQNEAQ (reference sequence). V lost 5 bases, J lost 4 bases, and 10 bases stayed unmatched. This CDR3 spans 16 amino acids. The CDR3 DNA reads TGTGCCAGCAGCCTTGGGAGCGGGGGGGCCGGAGAGACCCAGTACTTC. Translation gives CASSLGSGGAGETQYF. The whole variable domain, remainder taken from reference TRBV7-9 and TRBJ2-5, is DTGVSQNPRHKITKRGQNVTFRCDPISEHNRLYWYRQTLGQGPEFLTYFQNEAQLEKSRLLSDRFSAERPKGSFSTLEIQRTEQGDSAMYLCASSLGSGGAGETQYFGPGTRLLVL.

As concerns this clone: Other DNA sequences of this sample code for an identical CDR3. The chain couples TRBV6-5 to TRBJ1-1; TRBD1 matches 7 bases. The CDR3 extends over 13 amino acids. With V trimmed by 5 bases and J by 1 base, 1 base remained unmatched. Germline CDR1 MNHEY, CDR2 SVGAGI. DNA of the CDR3: TGTGCCAGCAGTAGACAGGGGAACACTGAAGCTTTCTTT. Translating it yields CASSRQGNTEAFF.